The sample holds many counts of the clone carrying this TCR beta chain. Its specificity is unknown. This entry belongs to a study of CD8 T cells in ankylosing spondylitis. Study-wide points: Blood of patients with ankylosing spondylitis appeared to be characterized by a TCR beta motif of several highly homologous variants.

Germline CDR1 reads MNHNS; CDR2 reads SASEGT. The V gene lost 7 bases and the J gene lost 4 bases, with 17 bases spanning the gap. The CDR3 extends over 14 amino acids. Preparation of TCR beta libraries was done by quantitative 5'-RACE with molecular barcodes. TCRdb independently ran MiXCR on the 5' RACE reads; one entry per CDR3 protein. In the table there are 150,000 to 200,000 distinct CDR3 sequences, 13% of which are singletons. What was sequenced was blood, either unsorted or a sorted T cell fraction (not recorded which). This sequence joins TRBV6-1 and TRBJ2-7, with D maybe TRBD1 (5 bases). The clonotype comes from a female donor with ankylosing spondylitis or in good health (not recorded which). The CDR3 sequence: CASKLGRVIYEQYF. The CDR3 DNA reads TGTGCCAGCAAACTGGGGCGCGTCATTTACGAGCAGTACTTC.